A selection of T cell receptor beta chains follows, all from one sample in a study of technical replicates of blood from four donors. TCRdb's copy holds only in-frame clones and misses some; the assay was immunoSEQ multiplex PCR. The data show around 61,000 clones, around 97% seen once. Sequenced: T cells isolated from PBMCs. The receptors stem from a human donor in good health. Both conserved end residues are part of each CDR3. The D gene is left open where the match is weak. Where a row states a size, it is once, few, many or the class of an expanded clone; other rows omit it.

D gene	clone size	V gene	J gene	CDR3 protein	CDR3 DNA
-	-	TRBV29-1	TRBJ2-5	CSLRDLGETQYF	TGCAGCTTACGGGACTTGGGGGAGACCCAGTACTTC
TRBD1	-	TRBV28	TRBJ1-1	CASSSPTGIGRSTEAFF	TGTGCCAGCAGTTCCCCGACAGGGATCGGTCGGAGCACTGAAGCTTTCTTT
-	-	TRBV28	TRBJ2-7	CASSLWVDSGFEQYF	TGTGCCAGCAGTTTATGGGTAGATTCGGGTTTCGAGCAGTACTTC
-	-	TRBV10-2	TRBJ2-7	CASSDTAGAQAYEQYF	TGCGCCAGCAGTGACACTGCAGGGGCGCAGGCCTACGAGCAGTACTTC
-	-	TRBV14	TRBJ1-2	CASSQEGGLFYYGYTF	TGTGCCAGCAGCCAAGAAGGAGGGCTATTCTACTATGGCTACACCTTC
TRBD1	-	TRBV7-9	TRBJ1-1	CASSSGTGNTEAFF	TGTGCCAGCAGTTCCGGGACAGGGAACACTGAAGCTTTCTTT
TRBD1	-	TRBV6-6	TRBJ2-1	CASSSPGQGDLNEQFF	TGTGCCAGCAGTTCCCCGGGACAGGGGGATTTAAATGAGCAGTTCTTC
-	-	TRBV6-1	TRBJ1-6	CASSENPLRTAPNSPLHF	TGTGCCAGCAGTGAAAACCCGTTACGGACAGCACCTAATTCACCCCTCCACTTT
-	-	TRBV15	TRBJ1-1	CATSRVRGSVRGAFF	TGTGCCACCAGCAGAGTCAGGGGTTCGGTCAGGGGAGCTTTCTTT
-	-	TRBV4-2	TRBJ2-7	CASSQDPAEGAYEQYF	TGTGCCAGCAGCCAAGATCCGGCTGAGGGGGCCTACGAGCAGTACTTC
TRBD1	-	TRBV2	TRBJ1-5	CASSAQGSQHF	TGTGCCAGCAGTGCACAGGGGTCCCAGCATTTT
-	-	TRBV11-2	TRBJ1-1	CASSFLRVTEAFF	TGTGCCAGCAGCTTCCTGAGGGTCACTGAAGCTTTCTTT
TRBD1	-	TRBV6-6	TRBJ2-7	CASSYGQGKTYEQYF	TGTGCCAGCAGTTATGGACAGGGGAAAACCTACGAGCAGTACTTC
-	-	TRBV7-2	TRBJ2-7	CASSTSSLSWEQYF	TGTGCCAGCAGTACCAGTTCCCTCTCTTGGGAGCAGTACTTC
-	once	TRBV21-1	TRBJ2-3	CASSKIGREQGTLSCTDTQYF	TGTGCCAGCAGCAAAATCGGGCGGGAACAGGGGACTTTATCATGTACAGATACGCAGTATTTT
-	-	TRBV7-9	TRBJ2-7	CASSVTYEQYF	TGTGCCAGCAGCGTAACCTACGAGCAGTACTTC
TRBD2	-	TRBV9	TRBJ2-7	CASSPSGGRYEQYF	TGTGCCAGCAGCCCTAGCGGGGGGCGATACGAGCAGTACTTC
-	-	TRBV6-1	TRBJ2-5	CASRRVAPETQYF	TGTGCCAGCCGGAGAGTAGCTCCGGAGACCCAGTACTTC
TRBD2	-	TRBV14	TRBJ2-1	CASSPIAGGSGEQFF	TGTGCCAGCAGCCCAATAGCGGGAGGGAGCGGTGAGCAGTTCTTC
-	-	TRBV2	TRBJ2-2	CASSDSLNTGELFF	TGTGCCAGCAGCGATTCCCTAAACACCGGGGAGCTGTTTTTT
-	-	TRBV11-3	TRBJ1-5	CASSLVAAGAQHF	TGTGCCAGCAGCTTAGTAGCTGCCGGAGCCCAGCATTTT
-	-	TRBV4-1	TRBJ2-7	CASSSPERGRREQYF	TGCGCCAGCAGCTCTCCCGAAAGGGGTCGAAGGGAGCAGTACTTC
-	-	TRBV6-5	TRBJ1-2	CASSYSGDFYGYTF	TGTGCCAGCAGTTACTCAGGGGACTTCTATGGCTACACCTTC
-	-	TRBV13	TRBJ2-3	CASSLNLALQGTTDTQYF	TGTGCCAGCAGCTTAAACTTGGCGTTACAGGGAACTACAGATACGCAGTATTTT
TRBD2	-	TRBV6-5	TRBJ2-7	CASSYVAGATSYEQYF	TGTGCCAGCAGTTACGTAGCGGGAGCGACCTCCTACGAGCAGTACTTC
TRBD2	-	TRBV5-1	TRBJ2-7	CASSLGVGLAAYEQYF	TGCGCCAGCAGCTTGGGAGTAGGACTAGCGGCTTACGAGCAGTACTTC
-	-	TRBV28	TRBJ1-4	CASSQMGGVTNEKLFF	TGTGCCAGCAGTCAAATGGGGGGGGTAACTAATGAAAAACTGTTTTTT
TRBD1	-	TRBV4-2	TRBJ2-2	CASSRGQGDGELFF	TGTGCCAGCAGCCGGGGACAGGGAGACGGGGAGCTGTTTTTT
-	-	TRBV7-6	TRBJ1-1	CASSLGSNFNTEAFF	TGTGCCAGCAGCTTAGGTTCCAACTTCAACACTGAAGCTTTCTTT
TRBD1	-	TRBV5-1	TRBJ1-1	CASSLAQGGVAFF	TGCGCCAGCAGCTTGGCCCAGGGGGGCGTAGCTTTCTTT
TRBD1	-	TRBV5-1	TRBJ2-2	CASSPHGQGRTGELFF	TGCGCCAGCAGCCCGCACGGACAGGGTAGGACCGGGGAGCTGTTTTTT
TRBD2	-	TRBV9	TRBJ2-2	CASSVASRGGVKNTGELFF	TGTGCCAGCAGCGTAGCCTCTCGCGGGGGGGTCAAAAACACCGGGGAGCTGTTTTTT
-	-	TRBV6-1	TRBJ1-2	CASSEALLQGSYGYTF	TGTGCCAGCAGTGAAGCGCTATTGCAGGGTAGCTATGGCTACACCTTC
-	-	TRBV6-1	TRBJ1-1	CASSEWAGKAEAFF	TGTGCCAGCAGTGAATGGGCAGGGAAGGCTGAAGCTTTCTTT
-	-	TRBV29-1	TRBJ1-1	CSVGGGVGHTEAFF	TGCAGCGTTGGGGGAGGGGTGGGTCACACTGAAGCTTTCTTT
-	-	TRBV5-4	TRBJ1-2	CASSLELGQPYGYTF	TGTGCCAGCAGCTTGGAACTTGGACAGCCCTATGGCTACACCTTC
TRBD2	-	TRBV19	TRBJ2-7	CASSISTSGASEQYF	TGTGCCAGTAGTATATCTACTAGCGGGGCATCCGAGCAGTACTTC
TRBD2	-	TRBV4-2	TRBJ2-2	CASRAGLGELFF	TGTGCCAGCAGAGCGGGGCTCGGGGAGCTGTTTTTT
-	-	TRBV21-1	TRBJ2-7	CASSIGQPYEQYF	TGTGCCAGCAGCATAGGACAACCCTACGAGCAGTACTTC
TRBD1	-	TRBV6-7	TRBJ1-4	CARGGQGGGNEKLFF	TGTGCCAGGGGGGGACAGGGGGGAGGTAATGAAAAACTGTTTTTT
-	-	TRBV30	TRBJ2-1	CAWSGGGYNEQFF	TGTGCCTGGAGTGGCGGAGGCTACAATGAGCAGTTCTTC
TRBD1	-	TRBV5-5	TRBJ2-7	CASSSSRRGQIEFSYEQYF	TGTGCCAGCAGCTCCTCCCGTAGGGGACAGATCGAATTCTCCTACGAGCAGTACTTC
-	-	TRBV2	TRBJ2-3	CASLGAPDTQYF	TGTGCCAGCCTAGGGGCACCGGATACGCAGTATTTT
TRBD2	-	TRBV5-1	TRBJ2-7	CASSWTSGSSYEQYF	TGCGCCAGCAGCTGGACTAGCGGGAGCTCCTACGAGCAGTACTTC
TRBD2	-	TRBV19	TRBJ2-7	CASSILAGVFYEQYF	TGTGCCAGTAGTATACTAGCGGGGGTTTTCTACGAGCAGTACTTC
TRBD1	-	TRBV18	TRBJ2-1	CASSRGDSTYNEQFF	TGTGCCAGCTCGCGTGGGGACAGTACCTACAATGAGCAGTTCTTC
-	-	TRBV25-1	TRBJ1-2	CASSAHGRSRYTF	TGTGCCAGCAGTGCCCACGGGAGGTCTCGCTACACCTTC
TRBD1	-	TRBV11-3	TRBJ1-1	CASSLGQGARTEAFF	TGTGCCAGCAGCTTGGGACAGGGGGCGCGGACTGAAGCTTTCTTT
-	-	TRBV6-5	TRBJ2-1	CASRGTYTTYNEQFF	TGTGCCAGCAGAGGGACTTACACTACCTACAATGAGCAGTTCTTC
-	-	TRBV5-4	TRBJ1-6	CASSLGGRGYNSPLHF	TGTGCCAGCAGCTTGGGGGGCAGGGGCTATAATTCACCCCTCCACTTT
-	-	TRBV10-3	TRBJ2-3	CAISAGLDTQYF	TGTGCCATCAGCGCGGGGCTAGATACGCAGTATTTT
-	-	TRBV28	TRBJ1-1	CASSNYRDRTEAFF	TGTGCCAGCAGTAACTACAGGGACCGCACTGAAGCTTTCTTT
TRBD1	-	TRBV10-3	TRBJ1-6	CAISESGTGGSPLHF	TGTGCCATCAGTGAGTCTGGGACAGGGGGATCACCCCTCCACTTT